What follows are 5 T cell receptor beta chains derived from one specimen sequenced in a study of cytomegalovirus exposure and HLA in healthy donors. 60 Vbeta and 13 Jbeta primers were used in PCR. Method: immunoSEQ multiplex PCR; TCRdb's copy keeps in-frame clones and lacks some. The table records some 240,000 clones, around nine tenths of them present only once. Sequenced input: PBMCs. The source is a girl aged 2 to 9 in good health and CMV-seronegative.

The chain carries TRBV27 and TRBJ2-5; the D gene is possibly TRBD1 (5 bases). Germline V gives CDR1 MNHEY, CDR2 SMNVEV (reference sequence). The CDR3 runs to 13 residues. V shed 5 bases and J shed 3 bases, with 10 bases lying between them. The CDR3 DNA reads as TGTGCCAGCAGTCCACAGGACAAAGAGACCCAGTACTTC. As protein: CASSPQDKETQYF.

This chain joins TRBV6-6 and TRBJ2-1, with TRBD2 matching 12 bases. Germline CDR1 is MNHNY and CDR2 is SVGAGI (reference sequence). V was clipped by 4 bases and J by 12 bases; unmatched bases: 7. CDR3 length equals 14 residues. The DNA for the CDR3 is TGTGCCAGCAGTTCTAGGACTAGCGGGATGGCGCAGTTCTTC. This sequence encodes CASSSRTSGMAQFF.

V gene TRBV5-1 combines with J gene TRBJ1-2; 8 nucleotides agree with TRBD1. J gave up 8 bases and V 0 bases, and 12 bases lay outside the gene matches. Germline CDR1 reads SGHRS; CDR2 reads YFSETQ. The CDR3 spans 16 residues. CDR3 sequence: CASSLGDLRGPGGYTF. CDR3 sequence (DNA): TGCGCCAGCAGCTTGGGCGACCTCAGGGGGCCAGGGGGCTACACCTTC.

The rearrangement uses TRBV10-3 and TRBJ2-1, with D unresolved. The V gene's germline CDR1 is ENHRY and CDR2 SYGVKD. V dropped 3 bases and J dropped 4 bases, with 10 bases sitting between them. This CDR3 is built from 14 residues. This CDR3 is CAISDPSAYNEQFF. CDR3 coding DNA: TGTGCCATCAGTGACCCCTCCGCGTACAATGAGCAGTTCTTC.

The CDR3 region has the DNA TGTGCAAGTCGCTTTACTGGGGGGTATGGCTACACCTTC. It codes for CASRFTGGYGYTF. The chain combines TRBV12-2 with TRBJ1-2. TRBV12-2 is termed a pseudogene. The CDR3 contains 13 residues.